Listed below are T cell receptor beta chains from one sample, sequenced in a study of blood T cell repertoires in COVID-19. The assay was immunoSEQ multiplex PCR, and TCRdb's table has in-frame clones only and misses some. The sample consists of under 250,000 clones, 82% of them appearing once. Material for sequencing was peripheral blood. The receptors here all came from a woman in her 70s with COVID-19, enrolled during active disease. Each CDR3 is given with its conserved first and last residue. The D gene is left open where the match is weak. Expanded clones get a size class; other rows say once, few or many, or leave the size out.

d_gene,abundance,v_gene,j_gene,CDR3nt,CDR3aa
.,.,TRBV2,TRBJ1-2,TGTGCCAGCAATACACGACAGTCTAACTATGGCTACACCTTC,CASNTRQSNYGYTF
.,.,TRBV25-1,TRBJ1-1,TGTGCCAGCAGTAGGGGGGGACTTGGAGCTTTCTTT,CASSRGGLGAFF
TRBD1,.,TRBV28,TRBJ1-4,TGTGCCAGCAGCCTCGGACAGGGAGACGAAAAACTGTTTTTT,CASSLGQGDEKLFF
.,.,TRBV19,TRBJ1-5,TGTGCCAGTAGTATAACCGGGGATAGCAATCAGCCCCAGCATTTT,CASSITGDSNQPQHF
.,once,TRBV21-1,TRBJ1-5,TGTGCCAGCCCTTATACGGGGACACACTATCAGCCCCAGCATTTT,CASPYTGTHYQPQHF
.,.,TRBV28,TRBJ1-3,TGTGCCAGCAGTTTCGCAGGCTCTGGAAACACCATATATTTT,CASSFAGSGNTIYF
.,.,TRBV9,TRBJ1-5,TGTGCCAGCAGCGTAGGTGGGCAGGGAGGTCAGCCCCAGCATTTT,CASSVGGQGGQPQHF
.,.,TRBV9,TRBJ1-6,TGTGCCAGCAGCGTGTTGGGGACTCGGGGTTCACCCCTCCACTTT,CASSVLGTRGSPLHF
TRBD2,once,TRBV18,TRBJ2-7,TGTGCCAGCTCACCTACGGGACTAGCGGGACCCTACGAGCAGTACTTC,CASSPTGLAGPYEQYF
TRBD1,.,TRBV19,TRBJ1-1,TGTGCCAGTAAGAGACAGGGGAACGTGAACACTGAAGCTTTCTTT,CASKRQGNVNTEAFF
TRBD2,.,TRBV6-1,TRBJ2-4,TGTGCCAGCAGTGAGTGGGGGGGGAAAAACATTCAGTACTTC,CASSEWGGKNIQYF
TRBD1,.,TRBV6-6,TRBJ1-5,TGTGCCAGCAGTAAGACCGGGACAGGAAACAATCAGCCCCAGCATTTT,CASSKTGTGNNQPQHF
.,.,TRBV5-6,TRBJ2-3,TGTGCCAGCAGAAAGGTTGGGGCAGGGGCAGATACGCAGTATTTT,CASRKVGAGADTQYF
.,.,TRBV28,TRBJ1-2,TGTGCCAGCAGTTTAAATTCAGGGTTTGGTGGCTACACCTTC,CASSLNSGFGGYTF
TRBD1,.,TRBV18,TRBJ2-6,TGTGCCAGCTCACCACAGGGGGCGCTTGGGGCCAACGTCCTGACTTTC,CASSPQGALGANVLTF
.,.,TRBV6-6,TRBJ2-7,TGTGCCACGCTGACTTCGACGGCAAGCTCCTACGAGCAGTACTTC,CATLTSTASSYEQYF
.,many,TRBV6-4,TRBJ2-1,TGTGCCAATTCCGGGACATTGTACAATGAGCAGTTCTTC,CANSGTLYNEQFF
.,few,TRBV9,TRBJ2-1,TGTGCCAGCAGGGGGGGAGTATTGAATGAGCAGTTCTTC,CASRGGVLNEQFF
TRBD2,.,TRBV5-4,TRBJ2-5,TGTGCCAGCAGCCTAGGACTAGCGGTCCAAGAGACCCAGTACTTC,CASSLGLAVQETQYF
TRBD1,.,TRBV5-1,TRBJ2-7,TGCGCCAGCAGCTTGGAGGGACAGGGTTTATACGAGCAGTACTTC,CASSLEGQGLYEQYF
.,many,TRBV2,TRBJ1-1,TGTGCCGACGCAGAACAGCCGAACACTGAAGCTTTCTTT,CADAEQPNTEAFF
.,few,TRBV27,TRBJ2-3,TGTGCCAGCAGTCTGGGGACAAATAGGGCAGATACGCAGTATTTT,CASSLGTNRADTQYF
TRBD2,.,TRBV3-1/TRBV3-2,TRBJ2-2,TGTGCCAGCGCAAGAAGATGGGAGGGAGTTGTCACCGGGGAGCTGTTTTTT,CASARRWEGVVTGELFF
TRBD1,.,TRBV27,TRBJ2-7,TGTGCCAGCAGTTTCTTCCGCCGGGACAGTCTATACGAGCAGTACTTC,CASSFFRRDSLYEQYF
.,.,TRBV18,TRBJ2-7,TGTGCCAGCTCACCAGACAGGAAGGTCTACGAGCAGTACTTC,CASSPDRKVYEQYF
TRBD1,once,TRBV7-2,TRBJ1-5,TGTGCCAGCAGCTCCCAGGGGGCGGGTAATCAGCCCCAGCATTTT,CASSSQGAGNQPQHF
TRBD2,.,TRBV4-2,TRBJ2-2,TGTGCCAGCAGCCGGGGGAGCGGGAACCCCGGGGAGCTGTTTTTT,CASSRGSGNPGELFF
.,.,TRBV7-2,TRBJ2-1,TGTGCCAGCAGCTTAGCCCCGGCTAGCCAAGGTGAGCAGTTCTTC,CASSLAPASQGEQFF
TRBD2,.,TRBV9,TRBJ2-2,TGTGCCAGCAGCGGGGTTAGCGGGAATCGTAACGGGGAGCTGTTTTTT,CASSGVSGNRNGELFF
TRBD1,.,TRBV6-2/TRBV6-3,TRBJ1-2,TGTGCCAGCAGTTACCCCGGGACAGTCTATGGCTACACCTTC,CASSYPGTVYGYTF
TRBD2,.,TRBV19,TRBJ2-1,TGTGCCAGTAGTGGAGGACTAGCGGGTTCCTACAATGAGCAGTTCTTC,CASSGGLAGSYNEQFF
.,.,TRBV19,TRBJ1-2,TGTGCCATTAAAGAGACAGCAACTAACTATGGCTACACCTTC,CAIKETATNYGYTF
TRBD2,.,TRBV28,TRBJ2-5,TGTGCCAGCAGTCCGGGACTAGCGAAGACCCAGTACTTC,CASSPGLAKTQYF
.,.,TRBV18,TRBJ2-7,TGTGCCAGCTCACCGTCGACGGAGAAGTACTTC,CASSPSTEKYF
TRBD2,.,TRBV18,TRBJ2-6,TGTGCCAGCTCCCCCGGGGGGTCTGGGGCCAACGTCCTGACTTTC,CASSPGGSGANVLTF
TRBD1,once,TRBV11-2,TRBJ1-4,TGTGCCAGCAGCTTAGAAGGGTCCGGGACAGGGCGTGAAAAACTGTTTTTT,CASSLEGSGTGREKLFF
.,.,TRBV7-2,TRBJ2-1,TGTGCCAGCAGCCGCAGTGGTTATGAGCAGTTCTTC,CASSRSGYEQFF
TRBD1,once,TRBV6-2/TRBV6-3,TRBJ2-7,TGTGCCAGCAGTTCCGGACAGGGTAAATACGAGCAGTACTTC,CASSSGQGKYEQYF
.,.,TRBV29-1,TRBJ2-3,TGCAGCCTTAACAGAGGGGGAGATACGCAGTATTTT,CSLNRGGDTQYF
.,.,TRBV6-5,TRBJ1-3,TGTGCCACCTCACGGACAGTCTCTGGAAACACCATATATTTT,CATSRTVSGNTIYF
.,.,TRBV5-1,TRBJ1-6,TGCGCCAGCAGAGGGGGAGCTCGGGACACTCGAAATTCACCCCTCCACTTT,CASRGGARDTRNSPLHF
TRBD2,once,TRBV10-3,TRBJ2-1,TGTGCCATCAGTGACACCCGACCGACTAGCGGGAGGTCCAACAATGAGCAGTTCTTC,CAISDTRPTSGRSNNEQFF
.,.,TRBV28,TRBJ1-3,TGTGCCAGCTTAAATGGGCAGGCCTCTGGAAACACCATATATTTT,CASLNGQASGNTIYF
.,.,TRBV7-2,TRBJ2-5,TGTGCCAGCAGCGCTACGAGGGCCCTTGAGACCCAGTACTTC,CASSATRALETQYF
.,.,TRBV14,TRBJ1-2,TGTGCCAGCAGCCAAAGACAGTCCTCCGGCTACACCTTC,CASSQRQSSGYTF
TRBD2,.,TRBV5-4,TRBJ2-7,TGTGCCAGCGGATCGGGACTAGCGGGAGGTAAACCCTACGAGCAGTACTTC,CASGSGLAGGKPYEQYF
TRBD2,.,TRBV28,TRBJ2-1,TGTGCCAGCAGGGGGGGGACGGGACCCTACAATGAGCAGTTCTTC,CASRGGTGPYNEQFF
TRBD1,once,TRBV15,TRBJ2-7,TGTGCCACCAGCAGACGCGTCGGGACAGACTACGAGCAGTACTTC,CATSRRVGTDYEQYF
.,.,TRBV11-2,TRBJ2-3,TGTGCCAGCAGCTTCGAGGTGGGACTCTCCACAGATACGCAGTATTTT,CASSFEVGLSTDTQYF
.,few,TRBV7-9,TRBJ1-4,TGTGCCAGCAGCCGGAATGAAAAACTGTTTTTT,CASSRNEKLFF
TRBD1,.,TRBV28,TRBJ1-3,TGTGCCAGCAGTTTCTGGGACAGTGGAAACACCATATATTTT,CASSFWDSGNTIYF
TRBD1,.,TRBV6-2/TRBV6-3,TRBJ2-7,TGTGCCAGCAGTTACGGGGACAGGGGTTACGAGCAGTACTTC,CASSYGDRGYEQYF
.,.,TRBV29-1,TRBJ2-1,TGCAGCGTCGATAGGGGATTGAACAATGAGCAGTTCTTC,CSVDRGLNNEQFF
.,once,TRBV29-1,TRBJ2-7,TGCAGCGTTGAAGATCGTTTGGAGTCCGAGCAGTACTTC,CSVEDRLESEQYF
.,few,TRBV19,TRBJ1-2,TGTGCCAGTAGTAGGGGGGACCTCTGGTTCGATGGCTACACCTTC,CASSRGDLWFDGYTF